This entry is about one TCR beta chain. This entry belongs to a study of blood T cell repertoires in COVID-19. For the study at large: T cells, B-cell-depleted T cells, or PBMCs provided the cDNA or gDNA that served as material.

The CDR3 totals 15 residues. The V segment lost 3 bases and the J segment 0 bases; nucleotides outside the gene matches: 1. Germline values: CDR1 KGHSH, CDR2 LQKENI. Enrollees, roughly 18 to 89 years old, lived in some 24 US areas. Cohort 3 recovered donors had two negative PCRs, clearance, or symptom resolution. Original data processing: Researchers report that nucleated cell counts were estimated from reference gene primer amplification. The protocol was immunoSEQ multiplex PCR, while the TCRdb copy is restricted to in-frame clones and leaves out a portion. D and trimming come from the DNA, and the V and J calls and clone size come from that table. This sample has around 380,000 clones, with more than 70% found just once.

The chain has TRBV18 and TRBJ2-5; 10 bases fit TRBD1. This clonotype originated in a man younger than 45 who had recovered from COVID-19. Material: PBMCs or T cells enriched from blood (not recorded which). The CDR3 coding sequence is TGTGCCAGCTCACCGGGACAGGGGTACCAAGAGACCCAGTACTTC. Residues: CASSPGQGYQETQYF.